What follows describes a single TCR beta chain. As yet, its antigen is unknown. This record comes from a study of cytomegalovirus exposure and HLA in healthy donors. The study ran its PCR with 60 Vbeta and 13 Jbeta primers. In the original analysis: An analysis that came later counted roughly 87 million unique TCR beta chains, approximately 11 million shared. Libraries were prepared by immunoSEQ multiplex PCR; TCRdb keeps only in-frame clonotypes and omits some of them. V and J calls and clone size are copied from that table; D and trimming were computed from the DNA. The sample lists fewer than 300,000 clones; approximately 90% were seen once. The length of the CDR3 is 13 residues. Trimming cost V 3 bases and J 4 bases, with 10 bases left between them. The germline CDR1 and CDR2 sequences are SGHAT and FQNNGV. Whole-study findings and limits: Researchers reported from a later analysis that most CMV-associated TCR beta chains appeared HLA-restricted. Using the classifier, cytomegalovirus status was reportedly diagnosed with high specificity and sensitivity.

The chain has TRBV11-2 and TRBJ2-7; D might be TRBD2 (6 bases). The clonotype originates from a man aged 40-49 years in good health and CMV-seropositive. Input material: PBMCs. This chain's CDR3 is CASSFARGYEQYF. CDR3 coding DNA: TGTGCCAGCAGCTTCGCCCGGGGGTACGAGCAGTACTTC.